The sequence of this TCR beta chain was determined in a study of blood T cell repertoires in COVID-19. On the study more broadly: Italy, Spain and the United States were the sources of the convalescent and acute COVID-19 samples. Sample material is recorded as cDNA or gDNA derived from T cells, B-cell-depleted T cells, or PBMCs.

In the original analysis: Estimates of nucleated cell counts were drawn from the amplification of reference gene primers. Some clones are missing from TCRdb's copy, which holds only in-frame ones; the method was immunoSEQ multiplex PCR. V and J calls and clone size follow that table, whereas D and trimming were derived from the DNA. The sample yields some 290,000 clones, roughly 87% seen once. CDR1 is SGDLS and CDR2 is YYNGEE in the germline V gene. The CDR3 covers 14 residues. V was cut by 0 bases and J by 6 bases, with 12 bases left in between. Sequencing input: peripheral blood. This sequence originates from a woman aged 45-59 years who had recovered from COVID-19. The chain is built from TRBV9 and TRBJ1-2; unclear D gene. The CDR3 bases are TGTGCCAGCAGCGTAGAGGCGGCTGACCATGGCTACACCTTC. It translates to CASSVEAADHGYTF.